This TCR beta chain was profiled in a study of blood T cell repertoires in COVID-19. Looking at the study overall: The United States, Italy and Spain provided the acute and convalescent COVID-19 samples.

V shed 3 bases, J shed 8 bases, and the junction held 5 bases outside the gene matches. Germline CDR1 and CDR2: DFQATT and SNEGSKA (reference sequence). The CDR3 consists of 13 residues. Assay used: immunoSEQ multiplex PCR; TCRdb lists only in-frame clones, some missing. The repertoire has over 35,000 clones, roughly 83% of them found once; the top ten carry around 24%. The material sequenced was peripheral blood. V usage is TRBV20-1 and J usage is TRBJ1-4, with 8 bases aligning to TRBD1. This sequence originates from a human donor with acute or convalescent COVID-19. The donor label of this sample is uncertain. CDR3 sequence (DNA): TGCAGTGCTAGTTCAGGGGGCGACGAAAAACTGTTTTTT. This sequence encodes CSASSGGDEKLFF.